This TCR beta chain stems from a study of T cells in localized non-small cell lung cancer. TCRdb's copy holds only in-frame clones and misses some; the assay was immunoSEQ multiplex PCR. The repertoire holds approximately 15,000 clones, with 75% to 90% as singletons. CDR1 SGDLS and CDR2 YYNGEE come from the germline V gene. The CDR3 length is 13 residues. The germline V and J ends were trimmed by 6 bases and 6 bases, with 13 bases remaining between them. This sequence joins TRBV9 and TRBJ2-1, with TRBD1 as a possible D gene (6 bases). This receptor was obtained from a woman aged 35-70 years with stage I lung adenocarcinoma. Sample: peripheral blood, taken before any cancer treatment. The CDR3 bases are TGTGCCAGCAACTCACAGGGCTCCAATGAGCAGTTCTTC. Translating it yields CASNSQGSNEQFF.